This T cell receptor beta chain derives from a study of blood T cells in healthy people across ages. Across the study: T cells yielded about one barcoded beta molecule per two cells through template switching.

This CDR3 has 15 amino acids. The V end was cut by 0 bases, the J end by 11 bases, with 20 bases between. CDR1 SGDLS and CDR2 YYNGEE come from the germline V gene. Then a second PCR, running roughly 7 to 11 cycles, was carried out with a sample-barcoded 5' primer and a J-beta primer mix. Template switching added a 12-random-nucleotide identifier to every cDNA molecule. Every sample returned 2.5 million or more CDR3-containing paired-end reads. TCRdb recomputed calls from the 5' RACE reads with MiXCR, one row per CDR3 protein. The sample consists of some 1.4 million distinct CDR3 sequences, around two fifths of them appearing once.

This receptor was identified in a woman younger than 35 in good health. The material sequenced was blood. The rearrangement links TRBV9 to TRBJ2-5; tentative D call: TRBD2 (5 bases). The CDR3 reads CASSVEWTSYNEQYF. DNA for the CDR3: TGTGCCAGCAGCGTAGAGTGGACTTCTTACAATGAGCAGTACTTC.